These T cell receptor beta chains were read from a single sample in a study of Tregs in tolerant kidney transplant recipients. Repertoires were generated with immunoSEQ multiplex PCR, while TCRdb's copy carries only in-frame clones and drops some. The sample has fewer than 1,500 clones, just over 45% seen once. These receptors' antigens are unknown. The sequenced sample was Tregs from blood cultured with allogeneic cells. These receptors all stem from a human donor in good health. Both conserved end residues are part of each CDR3. D genes are given only for firm matches. Clone sizes are given selectively: once, few, many, or a class where the clone is expanded.

abundance,d_gene,v_gene,CDR3aa
.,.,TRBV19,CASKGWTEAFF
.,TRBD1,TRBV11-3,CASSPGQVPGELFF
.,TRBD1,TRBV5-1,CASSRTGTGGSNTGELFF
.,.,TRBV6-6,CASSYRGRSDEQFF
.,.,TRBV12-5,CASGFAIGVNTEAFF
.,TRBD2,TRBV5-4,CASSQGTSGRARETQYF
.,.,TRBV13,CASSPDGLFDGYTF
few,.,TRBV27,CASSTRARGLYGYTF
.,.,TRBV7-8,CASSFGRGNNEQFF
few,.,TRBV6-5,CASRQALRNIQYF
.,.,TRBV7-2,CASSFDAARHNEQFF
.,.,TRBV7-3,CASSLGTIKGEAFF
.,.,TRBV7-6,CASSLSSVPNTGELFF
few,TRBD1,TRBV6-7,CATTGAPWNGYTF
large,TRBD1,TRBV6-5,CASSSGQGRSPLHF
few,.,TRBV4-2,CASSPGLVVEQYF
.,TRBD2,TRBV19,CASSSVAGGPGDTQYF
.,TRBD2,TRBV6-8,CASSRLAGPYEQYF
.,TRBD1,TRBV5-4,CASSQPLSRTGDGYTF
medium-sized,TRBD1,TRBV5-1,CASSDGTAVATIYF
once,.,TRBV30,CAWGGWQGYTF
.,TRBD1,TRBV7-2,CASSKGTGDGYTF
large,.,TRBV2,CASSPDGLFDGYTF
once,.,TRBV7-8,CASSLRGADNYGYTF
few,.,TRBV7-9,CASSRSGTRSYEQYF
.,.,TRBV7-2,CASSLVPGNYGYTF
once,.,TRBV19,CASSIGRASWQYF
once,.,TRBV5-1,CASSNTGGTEAFF
once,.,TRBV5-8,CASSLDGWGIGNIQYF
few,.,TRBV5-6,CASSLGTVSGANVLTF
large,TRBD2,TRBV18,CASSGLALTDTQYF
.,.,TRBV2,CASSPTLGVTQYF
.,.,TRBV28,CASSIRAYNEQFF
.,.,TRBV5-4,CASSFAQETQYF
.,.,TRBV6-5,CASSTTGGGYGYTF
.,TRBD1,TRBV6-6,CASSYDPGGNEQFF
.,TRBD1,TRBV6-6,CASSPLGQTYGYTF
.,.,TRBV5-4,CASRISAAPGYGYTF
.,.,TRBV7-6,CASSPLRFGYTF
.,TRBD1,TRBV11-1,CASSLVRGTRDRGQETQYF
.,.,TRBV7-2,CASSLAGMGNTIYF
few,.,TRBV5-3,CASSPRTRTLGGYTF
few,.,TRBV6-1,CASSEYRGVGNTIYF
.,TRBD2,TRBV7-2,CASSSPTSGSIYNEQFF
few,.,TRBV6-8,CASSYGHEQYF
.,.,TRBV7-6,CASSRIRGLGYGYTF
few,.,TRBV9,CASSVGGNREDYGYTF
few,TRBD1,TRBV4-3,CASSPQPADRAGNTIYF
.,TRBD1,TRBV6-6,CASSFRQGISYEQYF
.,.,TRBV7-2,CASSYGHEQYF
hyperexpanded,.,TRBV4-2,CASSPRTRTLGGYTF
few,.,TRBV5-1,CASSIFGGTQYF
.,TRBD2,TRBV5-6,CASSRLAGPYEQYF